A single sample is the source of the 9 T cell receptor beta chains below, sequenced in a study of cytotoxic CD8 clonotypes in ibrutinib-treated CLL. TCRdb's table, derived via immunoSEQ multiplex PCR, lists solely in-frame clones and lacks some. The sample has around 310,000 clones; around four fifths are singletons. The input for sequencing was PBMCs, taken before ibrutinib treatment. The receptors here all came from a human donor with chronic lymphocytic leukemia.

The V call is TRBV4-1, the J call TRBJ1-2; D is uncertain. The CDR3 loop spans 14 amino acids. With 4 bases removed from V and 3 bases from J, the gap between germline ends came to 12 bases. Looked up from germline, CDR1 is MGHRA and CDR2 is YSYEKL. CDR3 sequence (DNA): TGCGCCAGCAGCCCTCTGTGGAGGGACTATGGCTACACCTTC. As protein: CASSPLWRDYGYTF.

V gene TRBV5-1 combines with J gene TRBJ1-2; unclear D gene. The germline CDR1 and CDR2 sequences are SGHRS and YFSETQ. This CDR3 is built from 16 residues. The V end was cut by 4 bases, the J end by 6 bases, with 22 bases between. CDR3 amino acids: CASSPGPTTVGNGYTF. CDR3 sequence (DNA): TGCGCCAGCAGCCCTGGACCGACGACGGTGGGCAATGGCTACACCTTC.

The J gene is TRBJ2-3, the V gene TRBV5-4; D gene unclear. The ends were cut back, 6 bases at V and 0 bases at J, with 14 bases in the middle. Germline V CDR1 and CDR2: SGHNT, YYREEE (reference sequence). CDR3 size: 15 residues. CDR3 in amino acids: CASTLDKYSTDTQYF. The CDR3 bases are TGTGCCAGCACGTTGGATAAGTATAGCACAGATACGCAGTATTTT.

This clone was detected only a few times. The chain employs TRBV5-1 and TRBJ2-7; D perhaps matches TRBD1 (5 bases). CDR1 is SGHRS, CDR2 YFSETQ, per germline. Trimming cost V 2 bases and J 8 bases, with 17 bases left between them. The CDR3 consists of 14 residues. The CDR3 protein is CASSLGHGPTKQYF. The CDR3 region has the DNA TGCGCCAGCAGCTTAGGACACGGACCTACGAAGCAGTACTTC.

This clone was seen only once. The chain combines TRBV4-1 with TRBJ1-5, with D possibly TRBD1 on 6 matching bases. From germline, CDR1 is MGHRA and CDR2 YSYEKL. Trimming cost V 3 bases and J 2 bases, with 8 bases left between them. This CDR3 has 14 amino acids. The DNA of the CDR3 is TGCGCCAGCAGCCACGACAGGCGCAATCAGCCCCAGCATTTT. It specifies CASSHDRRNQPQHF.

The genes are TRBV23-1 and TRBJ1-2; 9 bases are shared with TRBD1. TRBV23-1 is treated as an ORF (open reading frame) with a function not yet certain. The trim removed 5 bases at V and 7 bases at J, leaving 5 bases unmatched. The CDR3 extends over 13 amino acids. This CDR3 is CASSLHRGPGYTF. The CDR3 nucleotides read TGCGCCAGCAGTTTACACAGGGGGCCTGGCTACACCTTC.

This chain's CDR3 is CASSEFTPRGYEQYF. As DNA, the CDR3 is TGCGCCAGCAGTGAGTTTACACCCAGGGGTTACGAGCAGTACTTC. The J gene is TRBJ2-7, the V gene TRBV10-1; TRBD1 is a possible D gene (6 bases). This CDR3 has 15 amino acids. V was cut by 1 base and J by 4 bases, with 14 bases left in between. Germline values: CDR1 WNHNN, CDR2 SYGVQD (reference sequence).

The chain employs TRBV5-1 and TRBJ2-3; 11 nucleotides agree with TRBD2. The CDR3 runs to 16 residues. With 3 bases clipped from V and 6 bases from J, the junction kept 9 bases outside the gene matches. CDR1 and CDR2 (germline): SGHRS, YFSETQ. CDR3 sequence: CASSWILAGVGDTQYF. The CDR3 DNA follows: TGCGCCAGCAGCTGGATACTAGCGGGAGTAGGCGATACGCAGTATTTT. The whole variable domain, filled in from reference TRBV5-1 and TRBJ2-3, reads KAGVTQTPRYLIKTRGQQVTLSCSPISGHRSVSWYQQTPGQGLQFLFEYFSETQRNKGNFPGRFSGRQFSNSRSEMNVSTLELGDSALYLCASSWILAGVGDTQYFGPGTRLTVL.

V gene TRBV28 combines with J gene TRBJ1-5; 9 bases align to TRBD1. Germline V gene lookup returns CDR1 MDHEN and CDR2 SYDVKM. CDR3 size: 14 residues. Trimming took 6 bases from V and 3 from J; bases not matched to a gene: 3. Here the CDR3 reads CASSGDRVNQPQHF. CDR3 bases: TGTGCCAGCAGCGGGGACAGGGTCAATCAGCCCCAGCATTTT.